The 7 T cell receptor beta chains presented below share a single source sample, sequenced in a study of blood T cell repertoires in COVID-19. This table comes from immunoSEQ multiplex PCR, and its TCRdb copy is limited to in-frame clones, with some not included. The table has about 400,000 clones, roughly 90% seen once. The sample taken for sequencing was peripheral blood. The receptors stem from a man between 40 and 49 years old with acute or convalescent COVID-19.

The chain is built from TRBV6-5 and TRBJ2-7; TRBD1 agrees at 7 bases. Per the germline V gene, CDR1 is MNHEY and CDR2 is SVGAGI. V was pared by 6 bases and J by 2 bases, with 10 bases of the junction left unmatched. There are 15 residues in the CDR3. In DNA form, the CDR3 reads TGTGCCAGCAGACCCGGACAGGCGCCTACCTACGAGCAGTACTTC. Its protein is CASRPGQAPTYEQYF.

CDR3 protein: CASSLARGGRTEAFF. Written as DNA, the CDR3 is TGTGCCAGCAGTTTGGCAAGGGGCGGTCGGACTGAAGCTTTCTTT. The rearrangement joins TRBV27 to TRBJ1-1; a weak D match, TRBD1 (5 bases). Trimming pared 3 bases from V and 5 bases from J, leaving 16 bases between. The germline gives CDR1 MNHEY, CDR2 SMNVEV (reference sequence). There are 15 residues in the CDR3.

V usage is TRBV14 and J usage is TRBJ1-5, with 7 bases aligning to TRBD1. Trimming at V came to 1 base and at J to 4 bases, leaving 4 bases not matched to a gene. Germline V gives CDR1 SGHDN, CDR2 FVKESK. CDR3 length: 15 amino acids. The CDR3 is CASSQGQGLNQPQHF. In nucleotides, the CDR3 is TGTGCCAGCAGCCAAGGACAGGGATTAAATCAGCCCCAGCATTTT.

The chain carries TRBV4-3 and TRBJ1-5; D is undetermined. CDR3 size: 13 residues. V shed 0 bases and J shed 10 bases, with 10 bases lying between them. Germline lookup yields CDR1 LGHNA and CDR2 YSLEER. CDR3 coding DNA: TGCGCCAGCAGCCAAGACGAGGTATCACCCCAGCATTTT. Encoded protein: CASSQDEVSPQHF.

The chain carries TRBV28 and TRBJ2-7, with 8 bases aligning to TRBD2. This CDR3 contains 12 residues. V dropped 1 base and J dropped 7; count of bases not matched to a gene: 0. The V gene's germline CDR1 is MDHEN and CDR2 SYDVKM. The CDR3 nucleotides are TGTGCCAGCAGTTTATCGGGGGGGGAGCAGTACTTC. Translating gives CASSLSGGEQYF.

Notes on this clone: Other nucleotide sequences from this sample produce the same CDR3. The DNA of the CDR3 is TGTGCCAGCAGTCCCCCAGGGAACTATGGCTACACCTTC. Protein: CASSPPGNYGYTF. This rearrangement joins TRBV6-5 to TRBJ1-2, with D perhaps matching TRBD1 (5 bases). The CDR3 has 13 amino acids. Germline assignment: CDR1 MNHEY and CDR2 SVGAGI. Trimming took 5 bases from V and 2 from J, leaving 9 bases between them.

This chain uses TRBV27 with TRBJ2-7, with TRBD1 identical over 8 bases. The V segment lost 3 bases and the J segment 6 bases; nucleotides outside the gene matches: 7. The germline V gene encodes CDR1 MNHEY and CDR2 SMNVEV (reference sequence). The CDR3 has 14 residues. CDR3 region: CASSFASGGPEQYF. CDR3 coding DNA: TGTGCCAGCAGTTTCGCCTCAGGGGGCCCCGAGCAGTACTTC.